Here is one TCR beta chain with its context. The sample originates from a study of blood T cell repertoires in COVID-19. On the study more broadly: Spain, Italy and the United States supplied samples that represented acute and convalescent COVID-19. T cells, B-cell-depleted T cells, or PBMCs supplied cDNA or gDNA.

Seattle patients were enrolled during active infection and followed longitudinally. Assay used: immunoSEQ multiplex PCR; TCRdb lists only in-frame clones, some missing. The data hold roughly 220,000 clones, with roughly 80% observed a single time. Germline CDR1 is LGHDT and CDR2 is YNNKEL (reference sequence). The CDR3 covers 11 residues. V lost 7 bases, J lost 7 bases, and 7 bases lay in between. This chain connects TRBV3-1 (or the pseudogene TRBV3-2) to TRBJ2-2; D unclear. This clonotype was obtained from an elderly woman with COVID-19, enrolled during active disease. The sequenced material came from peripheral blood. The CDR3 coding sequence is TGTGCCAGCACCCAGTACGGGGAGCTGTTTTTT. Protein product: CASTQYGELFF.